This TCR beta chain comes out of a study of T cell responses to AZD1222 COVID-19 vaccine. Study conclusions and caveats: A rise in Spike-specific TCR breadth and depth followed two AZD1222 doses. Researchers report vaccine-associated CD4 TCRs spanning spike, with dominance at 160-218 and 743-854.

Assay: immunoSEQ multiplex PCR; the TCRdb copy retains only in-frame clones and omits some. Here the sample spans 120,000 to 150,000 clones, about 90% being singletons. Worth noting for this clone: The antigen is not known.

The material was peripheral blood, obtained on day 0 of AZD1222 vaccination. This TCR was recovered from an adult in good health.

CDR3 residues: CASSSLGGANTEAFF. The CDR3 bases are TGTGCCAGCAGCTCGCTTGGGGGGGCGAACACTGAAGCTTTCTTT. The chain links TRBV7-9 to TRBJ1-1; the D gene is possibly TRBD1 (6 bases). V was pared by 4 bases and J by 1 base, with 13 bases between. The germline V gene encodes CDR1 SEHNR and CDR2 FQNEAQ (reference sequence). The CDR3 runs 15 residues.